This TCR beta chain was documented in a study of blood T cell repertoires in COVID-19. The germline gives CDR1 SGHTS, CDR2 YDEGEE. Trimming stripped 2 bases from V and 2 bases from J, with 10 bases between. The CDR3 has 14 residues. Clones were sequenced by immunoSEQ multiplex PCR, and TCRdb holds only the in-frame ones, with some missing. The table includes hundreds of thousands of clones, over 75% detected once. The sequence came from a man aged 25-40 years who had recovered from COVID-19. The sequenced material came from PBMCs or T cells enriched from blood (not recorded which). The chain carries TRBV5-8 and TRBJ1-2; D gene ambiguous. The DNA for the CDR3 is TGTGCCAGCAGCTTTGTCGGACTCAACTATGGCTACACCTTC. Translating gives CASSFVGLNYGYTF.